Below, 26 T cell receptor beta chains from the same sample are listed, as sequenced in a study of blood T cell repertoires in COVID-19. Using immunoSEQ multiplex PCR, the repertoire was profiled, and TCRdb retains in-frame clones only, with some absent. The sample lists about 130,000 clones; more than 90% were seen once. What was sequenced was peripheral blood. Receptor source: a man aged 55 to 70 with COVID-19, enrolled during active disease.

The chain has TRBV30 and TRBJ2-3; 7 positions agree with TRBD2. V lost 3 bases, J lost 5 bases, and 5 bases stayed unmatched. The CDR3 has 13 amino acids. Germline V lookup: CDR1 GTSNPN, CDR2 SVGIG (reference sequence). The CDR3 protein is CAWSAGEGDTQYF. CDR3 bases: TGTGCCTGGAGCGCGGGAGAGGGAGATACGCAGTATTTT.

CDR3 sequence: CASSPPGLAGAKTNEQFF. The CDR3 DNA sequence: TGTGCCAGCAGCCCTCCGGGACTAGCGGGAGCAAAAACCAATGAGCAGTTCTTC. V and J are TRBV7-2 and TRBJ2-1; 14 bases fit TRBD2. CDR1 SGHTA and CDR2 FQGNSA come from the germline V gene. Trimming took 5 bases from V and 6 from J; bases not matched to a gene: 12. This CDR3 comprises 18 residues.

This chain uses TRBV7-8 with TRBJ1-4; perhaps TRBD1 as D (5 bases). Trimming took 5 bases from V and 8 from J, leaving 15 bases between them. The CDR3 is 14 amino acids. Germline lookup yields CDR1 SGHVS and CDR2 FQNEAQ. The CDR3: CASSRDSGGEKLFF. The CDR3 DNA is TGTGCCAGCAGCCGAGACAGTGGCGGGGAAAAACTGTTTTTT.

This chain uses TRBV29-1 with TRBJ1-2, with D perhaps matching TRBD1 (6 bases). The CDR3 covers 13 residues. V was clipped by 6 bases and J by 2 bases, with 13 bases between them. Per the germline V gene, CDR1 is SQVTM and CDR2 is ANQGSEA. CDR3 residues: CSVGDTSNYGYTF. The CDR3 nucleotides read TGCAGCGTCGGGGACACCAGCAACTATGGCTACACCTTC.

The V and J genes are TRBV28 and TRBJ1-1; 7 nucleotides match TRBD1. The J segment lost 0 bases and the V segment lost 5 bases, leaving 12 bases of the junction unmatched. The CDR3 is 17 amino acids. CDR1 MDHEN and CDR2 SYDVKM come from the germline V gene. The CDR3, as DNA: TGTGCCAGCAGTCAACAGCCGGGACAGCTAATGAACACTGAAGCTTTCTTT. This translates into CASSQQPGQLMNTEAFF. Supplemented by reference TRBV28 and TRBJ1-1, the full variable domain reads DVKVTQSSRYLVKRTGEKVFLECVQDMDHENMFWYRQDPGLGLRLIYFSYDVKMKEKGDIPEGYSVSREKKERFSLILESASTNQTSMYLCASSQQPGQLMNTEAFFGQGTRLTVV.

The V and J genes are TRBV18 and TRBJ2-3, with 10 bases aligning to TRBD1. Germline V lookup: CDR1 KGHSH, CDR2 LQKENI. This CDR3 is 15 amino acids long. J lost 2 bases, V lost 4 bases, and 3 bases had no gene match. CDR3 protein: CASSRGTGATDTQYF. DNA for the CDR3: TGTGCCAGCTCACGAGGGACAGGGGCCACAGATACGCAGTATTTT. Full variable domain (rest looked up from reference TRBV18 and TRBJ2-3): NAGVMQNPRHLVRRRGQEARLRCSPMKGHSHVYWYRQLPEEGLKFMVYLQKENIIDESGMPKERFSAEFPKEGPSILRIQQVVRGDSAAYFCASSRGTGATDTQYFGPGTRLTVL.

The chain employs TRBV19 and TRBJ2-2, with TRBD2 identical over 8 bases. V was pared by 7 bases and J by 5 bases, with 12 bases of the junction left unmatched. This CDR3 has 16 residues. Looked up from germline, CDR1 is LNHDA and CDR2 is SQIVND (reference sequence). The DNA for the CDR3 is TGTGCCAGTAAAGAAATGAGGCGGGAGGAAACCGGGGAGCTGTTTTTT. It yields the protein CASKEMRREETGELFF. Filled out from reference TRBV19 and TRBJ2-2, the complete variable domain reads DGGITQSPKYLFRKEGQNVTLSCEQNLNHDAMYWYRQDPGQGLRLIYYSQIVNDFQKGDIAEGYSVSREKKESFPLTVTSAQKNPTAFYLCASKEMRREETGELFFGEGSRLTVL.

V is TRBV5-8 and J is TRBJ2-2, with 10 bases lining up with TRBD1. Unmatched junction bases numbered 4, after V lost 1 base and J lost 7 bases. The CDR3 contains 15 residues. From germline, CDR1 is SGHTS and CDR2 YDEGEE. The CDR3 nucleotides read TGTGCCAGCAGCTTGACGGACAGGGGGAGCGGGGAGCTGTTTTTT. Translating it yields CASSLTDRGSGELFF.

The chain combines TRBV30 with TRBJ1-4; D gene unclear. The germline V gene encodes CDR1 GTSNPN and CDR2 SVGIG (reference sequence). The CDR3 consists of 12 residues. Deletions cut 5 bases from V and 4 bases from J, with 8 bases between. CDR3 coding DNA: TGTGCCTGGGGAGGGCATAATGAAAAACTGTTTTTT. This encodes CAWGGHNEKLFF.

This clone was detected only once. The V gene is TRBV6-5, the J gene TRBJ1-1; 7 bases fit TRBD1. Germline assignment: CDR1 MNHEY and CDR2 SVGAGI. The CDR3 covers 15 residues. After removal of 0 bases from V and 4 bases from J, the junction contained 5 bases not matched to a gene. In nucleotides, the CDR3 is TGTGCCAGCAGTTACTCGAAACCAGGGGGCACTGAAGCTTTCTTT. It yields the protein CASSYSKPGGTEAFF.

The chain combines TRBV5-1 with TRBJ1-1; 7 nucleotides agree with TRBD1. Germline assignment: CDR1 SGHRS and CDR2 YFSETQ. V was pared by 4 bases and J by 0 bases, with 9 bases of the junction left unmatched. CDR3 length equals 16 residues. The CDR3 protein is CASSIRDRAMNTEAFF. The CDR3, as DNA: TGCGCCAGCAGCATACGCGACAGGGCGATGAACACTGAAGCTTTCTTT.

This rearrangement joins TRBV7-2 to TRBJ2-4; the match to TRBD2 covers 7 bases. This CDR3 spans 19 amino acids. CDR1 is SGHTA and CDR2 is FQGNSA in the germline V gene. With 2 bases clipped from V and 0 bases from J, the junction kept 13 bases outside the gene matches. Here the CDR3 DNA reads TGTGCCAGCAGCTTACCGCTAGCGGTAAGGGGACTAGCCAAAAACATTCAGTACTTC. It codes for CASSLPLAVRGLAKNIQYF.

The chain is built from TRBV10-3 and TRBJ1-2; D is unclear. The CDR3 loop spans 13 amino acids. V gave up 4 bases and J gave up 6 bases, with 12 bases separating them. Germline CDR1 is ENHRY and CDR2 is SYGVKD. CDR3 protein: CAISAPGIHGYTF. CDR3 bases: TGTGCCATCAGTGCGCCCGGGATCCATGGCTACACCTTC.

The V and J genes are TRBV3-1 (or the pseudogene TRBV3-2) and TRBJ1-4, with D uncertain. This CDR3 contains 16 residues. Germline CDR1 is LGHDT and CDR2 is YNNKEL (reference sequence). Between the trimmed V and J ends, which lost 1 base and 4 bases, there was a span of 13 bases. Here the CDR3 DNA reads TGTGCCAGCAGCCAAGGGGAAGGGCGGGGTAATGAAAAACTGTTTTTT. As protein: CASSQGEGRGNEKLFF.

This clone appeared a single time. The CDR3: CSARKESEQYF. The CDR3 nucleotides are TGCAGTGCTAGAAAAGAGAGCGAGCAGTACTTC. This chain connects TRBV20-1 to TRBJ2-7; no firm D call. CDR3 length: 11 amino acids. Germline-derived CDR1 and CDR2 are DFQATT and SNEGSKA (reference sequence). Trimming took off 2 bases at V and 6 bases at J, with 8 bases between the two ends.

The rearrangement links TRBV30 to TRBJ2-2; maybe TRBD1 (5 bases). Trimming cost V 7 bases and J 1 base, with 10 bases left between them. This CDR3 region has 13 residues. CDR1 and CDR2 (germline): GTSNPN, SVGIG (reference sequence). The CDR3 DNA is TGTGCCTCCCGCAGGGTGAACACCGGGGAGCTGTTTTTT. Its translation: CASRRVNTGELFF. Based on the CDR3 plus reference TRBV30 and TRBJ2-2, the full variable domain is SQTIHQWPATLVQPVGSPLSLECTVEGTSNPNLYWYRQAAGRGLQLLFYSVGIGQISSEVPQNLSASRPQDRQFILSSKKLLLSDSGFYLCASRRVNTGELFFGEGSRLTVL.

The chain links TRBV11-3 to TRBJ1-2; D call uncertain. The length of the CDR3 is 15 residues. Trimming left V 1 base short and J 5 bases short, with 14 bases between. Germline CDR1 and CDR2: SGHNT and YENEEA. The CDR3, as DNA: TGTGCCAGCAGCTTAGCTGCGGGCTCGATTTATGGCTACACCTTC. Translating it yields CASSLAAGSIYGYTF.

The chain uses TRBV7-9 and TRBJ1-5, with D possibly being TRBD1 (5 bases). The germline V gene encodes CDR1 SEHNR and CDR2 FQNEAQ (reference sequence). The CDR3 loop spans 14 amino acids. V lost 6 bases and J lost 5, with 14 bases in between. The CDR3: CASSLGTRDQPQHF. In DNA, the CDR3 is TGTGCCAGCAGTCTCGGGACTAGAGATCAGCCCCAGCATTTT.

The V and J genes are TRBV5-1 and TRBJ2-7; weak D call: TRBD1 (6 bases). This CDR3 has 13 amino acids. Germline CDR1 is SGHRS and CDR2 is YFSETQ. V was clipped by 0 bases and J by 9 bases, with 13 bases between them. The CDR3 sequence: CASSLGQDTVQYF. DNA of the CDR3: TGCGCCAGCAGCTTGGGACAGGACACAGTGCAGTACTTC.

Worth noting for this clone: Mismatch with germline at one junction end may stem from a read error. This chain joins TRBV5-6 and TRBJ1-1, with a possible D match to TRBD1 (6 bases). CDR3 length equals 12 residues. The germline gives CDR1 SGHDT, CDR2 YYEEEE. CDR3 amino acids: CASSSYRDKGLF. The CDR3 coding sequence is TGTGCCAGCAGCTCCTACCGGGACAAAGGCTTATTT.

This chain uses TRBV4-1 with TRBJ1-5, with D perhaps TRBD1 (6 bases). V was clipped by 1 base and J by 0 bases, with 10 bases between them. Germline V gene data show CDR1 as MGHRA and CDR2 as YSYEKL. This CDR3 has 16 amino acids. CDR3 sequence (DNA): TGCGCCAGCAGCCAAGGTCGGACAGTTAGCAATCAGCCCCAGCATTTT. The encoded protein is CASSQGRTVSNQPQHF.

This clone occurred once. The gene calls are TRBV6-1 and TRBJ1-5; D ambiguous. In germline, CDR1 is MNHNS, CDR2 SASEGT. The CDR3 extends over 14 amino acids. Trimming removed 1 base from V and 3 bases from J, with 7 bases in between. CDR3 bases: TGTGCCAGCAGTGAAGGGGCCCACAATCAGCCCCAGCATTTT. It encodes CASSEGAHNQPQHF.

This clone was seen only a few times. The V call is TRBV4-1, the J call TRBJ1-5; D possibly corresponds to TRBD1 (6 bases). V lost 3 bases, J lost 2 bases, and 14 bases lay in between. Per germline, CDR1 MGHRA and CDR2 YSYEKL. The CDR3 is 16 residues long. The CDR3: CASSQGRGWGNQPQHF. The CDR3 DNA follows: TGCGCCAGCAGCCAGGGCAGGGGCTGGGGCAATCAGCCCCAGCATTTT.

The chain has TRBV19 and TRBJ1-4; D may be TRBD1 (6 bases). The V gene's germline CDR1 is LNHDA and CDR2 SQIVND (reference sequence). Trimming removed 5 bases from V and 7 bases from J, with 14 bases in between. The CDR3 loop spans 14 amino acids. This CDR3 reads CASSPRQATEKLFF. CDR3 bases: TGTGCCAGTAGTCCCCGACAGGCTACTGAAAAACTGTTTTTT.

This clone was observed a few times. The chain combines TRBV6-6 with TRBJ1-1, with D possibly being TRBD1 (6 bases). Trimming stripped 5 bases from V and 1 base from J, with 14 bases between. This CDR3 comprises 15 residues. CDR1 is MNHNY, CDR2 SVGAGI, per germline (reference sequence). The CDR3 DNA sequence: TGTGCCAGCAGTAACACAGGGCGGCAGAACACTGAAGCTTTCTTT. Translating gives CASSNTGRQNTEAFF.

The rearrangement links TRBV7-2 to TRBJ2-5, with D hard to call. The germline V gene encodes CDR1 SGHTA and CDR2 FQGNSA. The V gene lost 5 bases and the J gene lost 2 bases, with 12 bases spanning the gap. The CDR3 is made up of 14 amino acids. The CDR3 protein is CASSLRQSQETQYF. The CDR3, as DNA: TGTGCCAGCAGCCTCAGGCAGTCTCAAGAGACCCAGTACTTC.